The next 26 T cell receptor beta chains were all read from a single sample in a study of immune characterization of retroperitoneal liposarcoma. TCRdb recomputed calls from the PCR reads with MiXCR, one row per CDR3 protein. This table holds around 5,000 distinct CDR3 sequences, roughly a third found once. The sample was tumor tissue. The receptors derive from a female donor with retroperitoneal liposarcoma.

CDR3 in DNA: TGTGCCAGCAGTTTAGGTCCGGCAGGACTCTCCCCCTACGAGCAGTACTTC. Translating gives CASSLGPAGLSPYEQYF. The chain combines TRBV12-3 or TRBV12-4 with TRBJ2-7; possibly TRBD2 for D (5 bases). This CDR3 is 17 amino acids long. Trimming cost V 1 base and J 2 bases, with 18 bases left between them.

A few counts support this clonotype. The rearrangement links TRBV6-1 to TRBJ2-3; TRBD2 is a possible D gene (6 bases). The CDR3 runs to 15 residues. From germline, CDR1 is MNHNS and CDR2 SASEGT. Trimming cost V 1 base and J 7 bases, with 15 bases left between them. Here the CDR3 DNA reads TGTGCCAGCAGTGAAGGGGAACCAGCGGGTAATACGCAGTATTTT. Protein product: CASSEGEPAGNTQYF.

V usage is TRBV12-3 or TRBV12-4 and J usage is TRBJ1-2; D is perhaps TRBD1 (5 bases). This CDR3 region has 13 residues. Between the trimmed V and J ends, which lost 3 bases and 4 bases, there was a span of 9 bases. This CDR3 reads CASSFGDGYGYTF. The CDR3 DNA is TGTGCCAGCAGTTTTGGGGACGGCTATGGCTACACCTTC.

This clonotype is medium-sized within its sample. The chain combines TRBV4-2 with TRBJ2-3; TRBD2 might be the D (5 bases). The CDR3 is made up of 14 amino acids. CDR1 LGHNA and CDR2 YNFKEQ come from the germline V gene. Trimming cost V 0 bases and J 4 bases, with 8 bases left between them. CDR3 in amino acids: CASSQDQRSDTQYF. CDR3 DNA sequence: TGTGCCAGCAGCCAAGATCAGCGGTCAGATACGCAGTATTTT.

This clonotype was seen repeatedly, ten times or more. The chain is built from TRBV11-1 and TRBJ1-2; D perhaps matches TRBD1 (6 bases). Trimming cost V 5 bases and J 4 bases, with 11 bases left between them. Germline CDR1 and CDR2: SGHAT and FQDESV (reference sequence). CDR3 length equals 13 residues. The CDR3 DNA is TGTGCCAGCAGCCAGACAGGTGCCTATGGCTACACCTTC. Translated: CASSQTGAYGYTF.

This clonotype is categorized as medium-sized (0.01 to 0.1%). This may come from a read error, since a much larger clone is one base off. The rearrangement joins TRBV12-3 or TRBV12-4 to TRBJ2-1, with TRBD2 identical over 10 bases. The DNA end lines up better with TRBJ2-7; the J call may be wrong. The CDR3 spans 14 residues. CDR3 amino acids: CASSLAGVGNEQYF. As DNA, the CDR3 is TGTGCCAGCAGTCTAGCGGGAGTAGGTAATGAGCAGTACTTC.

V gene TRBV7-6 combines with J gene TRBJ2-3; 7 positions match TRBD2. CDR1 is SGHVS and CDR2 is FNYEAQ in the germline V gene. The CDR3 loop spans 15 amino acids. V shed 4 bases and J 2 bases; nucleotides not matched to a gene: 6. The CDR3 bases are TGTGCCAGCAGCTCACGGGAGGCCAACACAGATACGCAGTATTTT. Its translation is CASSSREANTDTQYF. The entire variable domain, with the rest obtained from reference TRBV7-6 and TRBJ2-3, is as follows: GAGVSQSPRYKVTKRGQDVALRCDPISGHVSLYWYRQALGQGPEFLTYFNYEAQQDKSGLPNDRFSAERPEGSISTLTIQRTEQRDSAMYRCASSSREANTDTQYFGPGTRLTVL.

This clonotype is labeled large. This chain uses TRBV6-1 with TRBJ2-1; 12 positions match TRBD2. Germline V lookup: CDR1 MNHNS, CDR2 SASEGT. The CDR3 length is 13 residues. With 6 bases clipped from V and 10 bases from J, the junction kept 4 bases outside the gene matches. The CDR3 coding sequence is TGTGCCAGCAGGACTAGCGGGAGTGGCGAGCAGTTCTTC. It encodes CASRTSGSGEQFF.

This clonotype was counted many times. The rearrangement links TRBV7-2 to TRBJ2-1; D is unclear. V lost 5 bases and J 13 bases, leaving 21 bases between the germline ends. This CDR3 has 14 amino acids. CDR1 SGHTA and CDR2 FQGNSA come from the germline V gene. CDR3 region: CASSPSGSTETQFF. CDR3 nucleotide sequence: TGTGCCAGCAGCCCCTCGGGCAGTACGGAGACCCAGTTCTTC. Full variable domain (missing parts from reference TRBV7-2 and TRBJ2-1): GAGVSQSPSNKVTEKGKDVELRCDPISGHTALYWYRQSLGQGLEFLIYFQGNSAPDKSGLPSDRFSAERTGGSVSTLTIQRTQQEDSAVYLCASSPSGSTETQFFGPGTRLTVL.

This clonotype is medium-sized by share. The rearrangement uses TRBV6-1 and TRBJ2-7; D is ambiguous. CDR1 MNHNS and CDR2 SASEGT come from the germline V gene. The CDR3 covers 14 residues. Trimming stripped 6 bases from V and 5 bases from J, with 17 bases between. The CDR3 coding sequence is TGTGCCAGCAGCCCACTATTTTCTCAGGACGAGCAGTACTTC. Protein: CASSPLFSQDEQYF.

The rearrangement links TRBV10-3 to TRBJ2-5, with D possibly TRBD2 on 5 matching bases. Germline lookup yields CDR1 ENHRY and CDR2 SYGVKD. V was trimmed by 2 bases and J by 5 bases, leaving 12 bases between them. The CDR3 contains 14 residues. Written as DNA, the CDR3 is TGTGCCATCAGTGAGACGGGGAATCCGGAGACCCAGTACTTC. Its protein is CAISETGNPETQYF.

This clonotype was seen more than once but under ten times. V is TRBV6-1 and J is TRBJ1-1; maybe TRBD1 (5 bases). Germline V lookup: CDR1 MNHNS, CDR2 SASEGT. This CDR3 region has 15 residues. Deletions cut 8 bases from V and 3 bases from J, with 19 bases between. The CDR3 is CASGIPRVWDTEAFF. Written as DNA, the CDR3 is TGTGCCAGCGGCATTCCCAGGGTGTGGGACACTGAAGCTTTCTTT.

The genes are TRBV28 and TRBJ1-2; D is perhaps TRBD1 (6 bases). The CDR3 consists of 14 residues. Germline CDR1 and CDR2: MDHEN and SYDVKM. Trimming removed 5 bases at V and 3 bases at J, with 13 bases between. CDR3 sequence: CASSADRTYYGYTF. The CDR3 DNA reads TGTGCCAGCAGTGCCGACAGGACCTACTATGGCTACACCTTC.

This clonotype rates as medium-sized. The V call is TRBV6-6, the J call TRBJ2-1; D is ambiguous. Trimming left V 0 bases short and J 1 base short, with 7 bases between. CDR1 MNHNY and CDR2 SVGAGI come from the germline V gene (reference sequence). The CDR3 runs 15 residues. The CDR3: CASSYSLLSYNEQFF. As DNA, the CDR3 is TGTGCCAGCAGTTACTCGCTCCTTTCCTACAATGAGCAGTTCTTC.

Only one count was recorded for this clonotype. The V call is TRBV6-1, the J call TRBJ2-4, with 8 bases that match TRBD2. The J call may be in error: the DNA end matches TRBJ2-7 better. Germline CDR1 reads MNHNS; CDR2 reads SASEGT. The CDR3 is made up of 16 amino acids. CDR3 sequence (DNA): TGTGCCAGCAGTGAAGCGGTCGGACTAGCTTCCTACGAGCAGTACTTC. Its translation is CASSEAVGLASYEQYF.

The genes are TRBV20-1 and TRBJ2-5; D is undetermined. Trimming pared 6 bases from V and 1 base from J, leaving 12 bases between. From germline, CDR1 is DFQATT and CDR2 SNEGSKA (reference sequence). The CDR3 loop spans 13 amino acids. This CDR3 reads CSAPDGSQETQYF. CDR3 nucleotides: TGCAGTGCCCCCGACGGGTCCCAAGAGACCCAGTACTTC.

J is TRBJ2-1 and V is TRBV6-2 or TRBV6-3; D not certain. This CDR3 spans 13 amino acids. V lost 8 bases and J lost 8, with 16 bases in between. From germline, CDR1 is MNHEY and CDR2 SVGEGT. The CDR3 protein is CASGSSWVHEQFF. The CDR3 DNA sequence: TGTGCCAGCGGGTCGAGTTGGGTTCATGAGCAGTTCTTC.

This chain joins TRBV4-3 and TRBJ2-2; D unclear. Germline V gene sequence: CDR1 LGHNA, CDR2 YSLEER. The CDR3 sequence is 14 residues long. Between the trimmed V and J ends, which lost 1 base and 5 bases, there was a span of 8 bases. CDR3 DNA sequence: TGCGCCAGCAGCCAAGCGCTACGGACCGGGGAGCTGTTTTTT. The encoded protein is CASSQALRTGELFF.

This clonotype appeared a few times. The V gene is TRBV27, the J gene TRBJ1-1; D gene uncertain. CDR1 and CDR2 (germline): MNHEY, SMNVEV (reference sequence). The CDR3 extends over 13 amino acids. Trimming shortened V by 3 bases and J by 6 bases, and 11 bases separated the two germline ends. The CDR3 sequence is CASSLVVGAEAFF. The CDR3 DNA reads TGTGCCAGCAGTTTGGTAGTTGGGGCTGAAGCTTTCTTT.

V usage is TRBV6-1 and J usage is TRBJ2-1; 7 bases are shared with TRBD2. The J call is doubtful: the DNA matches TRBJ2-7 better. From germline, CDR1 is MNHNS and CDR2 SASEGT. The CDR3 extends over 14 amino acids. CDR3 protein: CASSTRRGVGEQYF. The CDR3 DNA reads TGTGCCAGCAGTACCCGCCGGGGGGTGGGGGAGCAGTACTTC.

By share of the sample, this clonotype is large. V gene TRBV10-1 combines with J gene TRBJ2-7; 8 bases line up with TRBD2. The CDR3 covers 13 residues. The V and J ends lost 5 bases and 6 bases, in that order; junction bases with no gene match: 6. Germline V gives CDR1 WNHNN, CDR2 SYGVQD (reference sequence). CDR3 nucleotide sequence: TGCGCCAGCAGTCCGAGCGGGAGCGGCGAGCAGTACTTC. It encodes CASSPSGSGEQYF.

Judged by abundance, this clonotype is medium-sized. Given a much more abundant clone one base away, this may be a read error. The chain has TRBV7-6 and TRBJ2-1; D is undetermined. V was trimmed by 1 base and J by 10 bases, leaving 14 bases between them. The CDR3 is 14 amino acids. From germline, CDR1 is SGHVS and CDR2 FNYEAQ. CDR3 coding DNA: TGTGCCAGCAGCTTAGGTCCGACTCGATACGAGCAGTTCTTC. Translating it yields CASSLGPTRYEQFF.

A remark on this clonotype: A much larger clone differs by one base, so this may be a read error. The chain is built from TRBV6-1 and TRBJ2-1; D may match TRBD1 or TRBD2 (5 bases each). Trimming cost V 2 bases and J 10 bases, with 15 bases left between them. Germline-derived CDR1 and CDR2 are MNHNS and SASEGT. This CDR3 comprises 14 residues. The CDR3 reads CASSEWGRDYEQFF. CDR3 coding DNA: TGTGCCAGCAGTGAATGGGGCAGAGACTACGAGCAGTTCTTC.

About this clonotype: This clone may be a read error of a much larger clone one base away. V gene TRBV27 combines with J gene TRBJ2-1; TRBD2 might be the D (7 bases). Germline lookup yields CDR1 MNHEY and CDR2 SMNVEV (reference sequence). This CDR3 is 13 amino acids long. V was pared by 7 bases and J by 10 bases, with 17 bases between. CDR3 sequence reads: CASTGEGRSEQFF. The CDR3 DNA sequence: TGTGCCAGCACAGGGGAGGGTCGGAGCGAGCAGTTCTTC.

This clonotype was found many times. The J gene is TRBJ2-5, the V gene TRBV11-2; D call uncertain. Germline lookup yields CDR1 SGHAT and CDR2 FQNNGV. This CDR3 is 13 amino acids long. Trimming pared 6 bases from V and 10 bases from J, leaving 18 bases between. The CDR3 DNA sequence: TGTGCCAGCAGTTCACAGTGGTCCTTGGACCAGTACTTC. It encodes CASSSQWSLDQYF.

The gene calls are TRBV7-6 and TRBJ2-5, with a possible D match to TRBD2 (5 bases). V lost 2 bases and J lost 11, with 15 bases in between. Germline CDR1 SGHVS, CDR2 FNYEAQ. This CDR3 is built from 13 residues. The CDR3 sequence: CASSLNGGNEQYF. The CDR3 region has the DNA TGTGCCAGCAGCTTAAACGGAGGCAATGAGCAGTACTTC.